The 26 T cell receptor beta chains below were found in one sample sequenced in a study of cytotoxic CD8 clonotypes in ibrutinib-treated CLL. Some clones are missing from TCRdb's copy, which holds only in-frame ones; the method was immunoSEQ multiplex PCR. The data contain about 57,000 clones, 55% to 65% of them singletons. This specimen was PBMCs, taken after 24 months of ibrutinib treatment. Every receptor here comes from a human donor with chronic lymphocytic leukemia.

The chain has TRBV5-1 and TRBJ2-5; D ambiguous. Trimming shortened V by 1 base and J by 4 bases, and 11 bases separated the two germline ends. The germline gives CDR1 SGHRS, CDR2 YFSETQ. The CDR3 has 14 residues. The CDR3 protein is CASSLLLAGETQYF. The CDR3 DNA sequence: TGCGCCAGCAGCTTGTTACTGGCAGGAGAGACCCAGTACTTC.

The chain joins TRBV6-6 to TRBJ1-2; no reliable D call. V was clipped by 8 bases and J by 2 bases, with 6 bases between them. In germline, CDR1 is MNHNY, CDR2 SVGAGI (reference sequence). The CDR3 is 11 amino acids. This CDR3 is CASSANYGYTF. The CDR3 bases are TGTGCCAGCTCGGCGAACTATGGCTACACCTTC.

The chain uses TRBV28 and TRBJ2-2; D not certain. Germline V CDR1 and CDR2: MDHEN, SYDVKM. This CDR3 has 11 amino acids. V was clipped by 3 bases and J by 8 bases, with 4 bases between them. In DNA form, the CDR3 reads TGTGCCAGCAGTTTTCTAGGGGAGCTGTTTTTT. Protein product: CASSFLGELFF.

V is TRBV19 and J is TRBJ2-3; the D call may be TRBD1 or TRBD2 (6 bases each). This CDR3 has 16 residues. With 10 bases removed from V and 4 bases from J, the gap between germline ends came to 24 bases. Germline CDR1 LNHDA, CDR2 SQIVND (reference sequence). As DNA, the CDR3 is TGTGCCACCTCAGGTGGGGGGCTAGGAAGGGCAGATACGCAGTATTTT. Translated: CATSGGGLGRADTQYF.

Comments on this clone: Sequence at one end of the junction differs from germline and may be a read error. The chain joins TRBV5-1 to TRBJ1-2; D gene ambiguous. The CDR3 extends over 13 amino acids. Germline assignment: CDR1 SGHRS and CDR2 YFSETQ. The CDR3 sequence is CASRLRPYYGYTF. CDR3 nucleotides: TGCGCCAGCCGCTTGCGCCCCTACTATGGCTACACCTTC.

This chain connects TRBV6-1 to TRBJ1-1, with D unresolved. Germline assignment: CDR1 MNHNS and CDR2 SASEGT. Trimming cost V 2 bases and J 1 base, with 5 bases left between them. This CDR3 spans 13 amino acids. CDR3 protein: CASSEMGNTEAFF. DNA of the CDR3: TGTGCCAGCAGTGAAATGGGGAACACTGAAGCTTTCTTT.

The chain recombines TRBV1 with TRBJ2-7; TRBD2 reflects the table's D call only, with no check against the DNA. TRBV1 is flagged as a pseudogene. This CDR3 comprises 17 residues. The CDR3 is CTSGSSTVPRGLYEQYF. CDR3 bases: TGCACCAGCGGGTCTAGCACCGTTCCAAGGGGACTCTACGAGCAGTACTTC.

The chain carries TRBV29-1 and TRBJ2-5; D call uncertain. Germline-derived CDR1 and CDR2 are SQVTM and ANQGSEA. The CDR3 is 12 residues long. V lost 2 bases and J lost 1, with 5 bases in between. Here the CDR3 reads CSVERAQETQYF. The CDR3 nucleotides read TGCAGCGTTGAAAGGGCCCAAGAGACCCAGTACTTC.

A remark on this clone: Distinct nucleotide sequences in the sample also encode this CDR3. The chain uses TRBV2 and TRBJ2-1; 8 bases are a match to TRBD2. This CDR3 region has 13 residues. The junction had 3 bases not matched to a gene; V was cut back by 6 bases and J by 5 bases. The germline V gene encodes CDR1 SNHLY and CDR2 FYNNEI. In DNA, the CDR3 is TGTGCCAGCAGACTAGCGGAAAACAATGAGCAGTTCTTC. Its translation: CASRLAENNEQFF.

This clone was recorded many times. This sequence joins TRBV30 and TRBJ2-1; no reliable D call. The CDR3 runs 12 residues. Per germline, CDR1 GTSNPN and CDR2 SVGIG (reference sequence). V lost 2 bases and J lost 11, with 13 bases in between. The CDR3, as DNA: TGTGCCTGGAGTAGAAGGGCGGAACAGCAGTTCTTC. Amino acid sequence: CAWSRRAEQQFF.

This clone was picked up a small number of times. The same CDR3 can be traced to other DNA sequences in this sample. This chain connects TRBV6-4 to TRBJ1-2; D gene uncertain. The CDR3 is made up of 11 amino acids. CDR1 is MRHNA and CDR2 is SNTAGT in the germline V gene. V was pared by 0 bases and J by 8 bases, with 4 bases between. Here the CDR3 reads CASSDSRGYTF. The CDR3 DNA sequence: TGTGCCAGCAGTGACTCGAGAGGCTACACCTTC.

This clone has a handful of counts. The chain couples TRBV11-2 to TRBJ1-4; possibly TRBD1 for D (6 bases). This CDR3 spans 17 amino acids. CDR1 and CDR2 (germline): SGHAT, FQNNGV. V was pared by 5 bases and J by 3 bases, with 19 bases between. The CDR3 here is CASSAWRGGSANEKLFF. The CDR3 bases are TGTGCCAGCAGCGCCTGGAGGGGGGGGTCTGCTAATGAAAAACTGTTTTTT.

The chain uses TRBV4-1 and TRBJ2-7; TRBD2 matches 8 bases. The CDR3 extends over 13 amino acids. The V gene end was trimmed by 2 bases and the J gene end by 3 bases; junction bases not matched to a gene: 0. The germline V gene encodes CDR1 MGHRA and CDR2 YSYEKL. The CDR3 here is CASSQTSGYEQYV. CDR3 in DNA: TGCGCCAGCAGCCAAACTAGCGGCTACGAGCAGTACGTC.

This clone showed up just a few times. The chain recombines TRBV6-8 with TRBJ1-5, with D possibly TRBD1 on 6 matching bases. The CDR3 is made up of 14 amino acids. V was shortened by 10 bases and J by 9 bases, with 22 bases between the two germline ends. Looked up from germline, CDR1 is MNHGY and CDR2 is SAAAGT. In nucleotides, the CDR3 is TGTGCCACCTTCCCTAGACAGGTCTCATGGCCCCAGCATTTT. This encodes CATFPRQVSWPQHF.

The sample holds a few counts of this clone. The CDR3 bases are TGTGCCAGCAGCCAGTCAGGGCGGACAGGGAATCAGCCCCAGCATTTT. Translating it yields CASSQSGRTGNQPQHF. The J gene is TRBJ1-5, the V gene TRBV4-2; 8 nucleotides line up with TRBD1. The CDR3 is made up of 16 amino acids. The V gene end was trimmed by 3 bases and the J gene end by 4 bases; junction bases not matched to a gene: 8. Germline V gene data show CDR1 as LGHNA and CDR2 as YNFKEQ.

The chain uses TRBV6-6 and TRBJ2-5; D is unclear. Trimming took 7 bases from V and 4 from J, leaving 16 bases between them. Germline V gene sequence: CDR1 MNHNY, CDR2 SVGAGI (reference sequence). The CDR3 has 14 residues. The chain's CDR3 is CASNGGRRRETQYF. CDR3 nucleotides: TGTGCCAGCAATGGTGGGCGGAGACGAGAGACCCAGTACTTC.

The CDR3 bases are TGCGCCAGCAGCCAGGTCTCCTACAATGAGCAGTTCTTC. Amino acid sequence: CASSQVSYNEQFF. V is TRBV4-1 and J is TRBJ2-1; D unresolved. V shed 3 bases and J shed 0 bases, with 3 bases lying between them. Germline CDR1 reads MGHRA; CDR2 reads YSYEKL. The CDR3 totals 13 residues.

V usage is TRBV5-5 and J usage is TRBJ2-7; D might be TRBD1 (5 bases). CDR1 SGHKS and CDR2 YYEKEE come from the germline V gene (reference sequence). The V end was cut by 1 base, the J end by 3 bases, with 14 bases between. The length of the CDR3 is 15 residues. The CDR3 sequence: CASSLSWQGIYEQYV. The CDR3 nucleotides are TGTGCCAGCAGCTTGAGTTGGCAGGGAATCTACGAGCAGTACGTC.

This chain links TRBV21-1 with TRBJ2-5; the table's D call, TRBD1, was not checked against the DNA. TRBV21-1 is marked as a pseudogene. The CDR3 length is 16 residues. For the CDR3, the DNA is TGTGCCAGCAGCAAAGCCCCGGGACAACCCCATAAGACCCAGTACTTC. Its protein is CASSKAPGQPHKTQYF.

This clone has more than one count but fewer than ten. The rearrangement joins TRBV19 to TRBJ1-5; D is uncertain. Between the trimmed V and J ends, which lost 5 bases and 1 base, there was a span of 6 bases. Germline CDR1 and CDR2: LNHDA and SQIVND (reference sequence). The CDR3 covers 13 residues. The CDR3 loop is CASSPHSNQPQHF. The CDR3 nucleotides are TGTGCCAGTAGTCCTCACAGCAATCAGCCCCAGCATTTT.

This CDR3 is CASRRVEVITSPLHF. Written as DNA, the CDR3 is TGCGCCAGCAGAAGGGTAGAGGTAATAACTTCACCCCTCCACTTT. The chain carries TRBV5-1 and TRBJ1-6; D uncertain. Germline lookup yields CDR1 SGHRS and CDR2 YFSETQ. V was clipped by 5 bases and J by 9 bases, with 18 bases between them. The CDR3 runs 15 residues. The full variable domain, its missing parts supplied by reference TRBV5-1 and TRBJ1-6, is KAGVTQTPRYLIKTRGQQVTLSCSPISGHRSVSWYQQTPGQGLQFLFEYFSETQRNKGNFPGRFSGRQFSNSRSEMNVSTLELGDSALYLCASRRVEVITSPLHFGNGTRLTVT.

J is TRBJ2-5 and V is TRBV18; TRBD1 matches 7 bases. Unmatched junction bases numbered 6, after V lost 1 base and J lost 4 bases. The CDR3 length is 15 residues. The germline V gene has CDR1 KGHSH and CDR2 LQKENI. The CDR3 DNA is TGTGCCAGCTCACCACAGGGGGCGGTGGGAGAGACCCAGTACTTC. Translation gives CASSPQGAVGETQYF. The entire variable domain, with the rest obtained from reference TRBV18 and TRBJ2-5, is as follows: NAGVMQNPRHLVRRRGQEARLRCSPMKGHSHVYWYRQLPEEGLKFMVYLQKENIIDESGMPKERFSAEFPKEGPSILRIQQVVRGDSAAYFCASSPQGAVGETQYFGPGTRLLVL.

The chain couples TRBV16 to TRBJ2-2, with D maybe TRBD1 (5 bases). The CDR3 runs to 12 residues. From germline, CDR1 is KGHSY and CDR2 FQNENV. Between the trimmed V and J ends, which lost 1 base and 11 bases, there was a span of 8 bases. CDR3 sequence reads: CASSQLRTELFF. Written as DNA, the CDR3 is TGTGCCAGCAGCCAATTGCGGACAGAGCTGTTTTTT.

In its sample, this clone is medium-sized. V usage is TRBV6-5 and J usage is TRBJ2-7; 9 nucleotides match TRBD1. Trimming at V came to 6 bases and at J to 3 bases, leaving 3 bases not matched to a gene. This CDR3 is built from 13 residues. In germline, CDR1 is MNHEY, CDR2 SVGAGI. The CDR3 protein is CASRTGQGYEQYF. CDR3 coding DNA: TGTGCCAGCAGAACGGGACAGGGCTACGAGCAGTACTTC.

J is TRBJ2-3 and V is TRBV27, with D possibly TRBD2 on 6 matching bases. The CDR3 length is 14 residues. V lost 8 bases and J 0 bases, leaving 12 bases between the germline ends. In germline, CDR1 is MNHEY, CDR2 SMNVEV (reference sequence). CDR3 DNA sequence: TGTGCCAGCTCCCTAGCGAGGAGCACAGATACGCAGTATTTT. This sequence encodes CASSLARSTDTQYF.

The chain's CDR3 is CASSSPGRAYEQYV. The CDR3 nucleotides are TGTGCCAGCAGCTCCCCGGGACGGGCCTACGAGCAGTACGTC. This sequence joins TRBV5-6 and TRBJ2-7; D is possibly TRBD1 or TRBD2 (5 bases each). Germline V CDR1 and CDR2: SGHDT, YYEEEE. Deletions cut 3 bases from V and 2 bases from J, with 12 bases between. The CDR3 extends over 14 amino acids.